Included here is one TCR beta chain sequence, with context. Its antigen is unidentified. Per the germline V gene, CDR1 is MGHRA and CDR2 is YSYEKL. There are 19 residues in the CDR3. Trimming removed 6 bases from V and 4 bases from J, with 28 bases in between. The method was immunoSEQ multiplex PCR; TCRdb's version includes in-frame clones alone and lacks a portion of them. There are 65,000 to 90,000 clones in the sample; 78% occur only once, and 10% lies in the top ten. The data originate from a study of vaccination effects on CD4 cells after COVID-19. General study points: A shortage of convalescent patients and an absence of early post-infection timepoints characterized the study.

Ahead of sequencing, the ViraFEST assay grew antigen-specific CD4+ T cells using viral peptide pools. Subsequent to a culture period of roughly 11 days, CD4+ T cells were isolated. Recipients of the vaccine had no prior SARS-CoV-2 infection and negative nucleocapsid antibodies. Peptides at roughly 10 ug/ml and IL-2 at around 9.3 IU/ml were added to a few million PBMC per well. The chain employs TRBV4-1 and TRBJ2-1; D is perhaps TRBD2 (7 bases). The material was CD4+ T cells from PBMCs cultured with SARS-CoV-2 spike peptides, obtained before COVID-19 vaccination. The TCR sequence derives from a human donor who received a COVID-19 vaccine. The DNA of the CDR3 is TGCGCCAGCAGGAAAAGTGGTAGTAGTAGGGGGGGCCAGTACAATGAGCAGTTCTTC. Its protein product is CASRKSGSSRGGQYNEQFF.